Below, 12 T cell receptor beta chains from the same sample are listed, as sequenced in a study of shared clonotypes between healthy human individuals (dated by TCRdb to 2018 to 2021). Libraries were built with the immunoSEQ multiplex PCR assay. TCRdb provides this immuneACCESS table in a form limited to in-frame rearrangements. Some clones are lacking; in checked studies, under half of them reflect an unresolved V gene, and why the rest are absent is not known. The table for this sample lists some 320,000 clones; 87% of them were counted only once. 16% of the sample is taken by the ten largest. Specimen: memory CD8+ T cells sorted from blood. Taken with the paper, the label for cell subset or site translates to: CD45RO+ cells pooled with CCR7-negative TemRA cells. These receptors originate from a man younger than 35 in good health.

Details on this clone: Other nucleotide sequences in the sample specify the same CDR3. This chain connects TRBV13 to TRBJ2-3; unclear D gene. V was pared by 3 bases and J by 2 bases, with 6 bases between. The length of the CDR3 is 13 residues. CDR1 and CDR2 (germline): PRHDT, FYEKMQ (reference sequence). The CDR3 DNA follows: TGTGCCAGCAGCTTGGCGGACACAGATACGCAGTATTTT. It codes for CASSLADTDTQYF. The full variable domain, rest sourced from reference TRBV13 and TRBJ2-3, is AAGVIQSPRHLIKEKRETATLKCYPIPRHDTVYWYQQGPGQDPQFLISFYEKMQSDKGSIPDRFSAQQFSDYHSELNMSSLELGDSALYFCASSLADTDTQYFGPGTRLTVL.

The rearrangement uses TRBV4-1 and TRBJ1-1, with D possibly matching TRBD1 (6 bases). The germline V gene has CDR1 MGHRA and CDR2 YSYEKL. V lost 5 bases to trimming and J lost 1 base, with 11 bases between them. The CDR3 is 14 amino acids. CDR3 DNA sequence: TGCGCCAGCAGCATACAGGGCCAGAACACTGAAGCTTTCTTT. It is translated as CASSIQGQNTEAFF.

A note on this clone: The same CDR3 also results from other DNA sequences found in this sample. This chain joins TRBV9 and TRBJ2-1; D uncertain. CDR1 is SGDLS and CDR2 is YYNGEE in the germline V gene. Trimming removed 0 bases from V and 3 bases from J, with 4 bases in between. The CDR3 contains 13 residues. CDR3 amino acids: CASSVGDYNEQFF. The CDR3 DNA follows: TGTGCCAGCAGCGTAGGGGACTACAATGAGCAGTTCTTC.

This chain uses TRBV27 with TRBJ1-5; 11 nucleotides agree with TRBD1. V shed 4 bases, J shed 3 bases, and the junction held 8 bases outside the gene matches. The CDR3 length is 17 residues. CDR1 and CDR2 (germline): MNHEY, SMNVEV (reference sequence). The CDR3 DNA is TGTGCCAGCAGTTCGGGACAGGGGGTCTGGGTCAATCAGCCCCAGCATTTT. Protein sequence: CASSSGQGVWVNQPQHF.

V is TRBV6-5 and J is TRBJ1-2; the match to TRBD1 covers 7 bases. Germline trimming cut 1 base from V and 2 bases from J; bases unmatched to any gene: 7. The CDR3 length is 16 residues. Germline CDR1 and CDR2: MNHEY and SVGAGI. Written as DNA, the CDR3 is TGTGCCAGCAGTTACTATGAACAGGGGAAGAACTATGGCTACACCTTC. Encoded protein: CASSYYEQGKNYGYTF.

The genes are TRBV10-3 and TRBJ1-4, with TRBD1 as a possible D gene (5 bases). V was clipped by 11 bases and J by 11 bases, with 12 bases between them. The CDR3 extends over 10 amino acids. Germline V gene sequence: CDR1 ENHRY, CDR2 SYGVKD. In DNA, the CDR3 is TGTGCCGTCGGGACGGAGAAACTGTTTTTT. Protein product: CAVGTEKLFF.

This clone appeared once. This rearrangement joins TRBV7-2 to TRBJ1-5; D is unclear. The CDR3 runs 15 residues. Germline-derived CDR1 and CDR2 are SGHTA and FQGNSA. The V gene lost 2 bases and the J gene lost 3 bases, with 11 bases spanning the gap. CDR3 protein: CASSLSLYLNQPQHF. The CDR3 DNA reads TGTGCCAGCAGCTTAAGCCTCTACCTCAATCAGCCCCAGCATTTT. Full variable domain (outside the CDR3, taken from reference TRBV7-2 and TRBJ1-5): GAGVSQSPSNKVTEKGKDVELRCDPISGHTALYWYRQSLGQGLEFLIYFQGNSAPDKSGLPSDRFSAERTGGSVSTLTIQRTQQEDSAVYLCASSLSLYLNQPQHFGDGTRLSIL.

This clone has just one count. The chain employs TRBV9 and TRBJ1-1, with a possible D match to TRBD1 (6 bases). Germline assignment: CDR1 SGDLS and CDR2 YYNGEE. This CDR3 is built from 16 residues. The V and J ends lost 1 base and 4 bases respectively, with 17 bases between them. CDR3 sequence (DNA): TGTGCCAGCAGCGTATATGGGGAGAAGGGGGTCACTGAAGCTTTCTTT. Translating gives CASSVYGEKGVTEAFF.

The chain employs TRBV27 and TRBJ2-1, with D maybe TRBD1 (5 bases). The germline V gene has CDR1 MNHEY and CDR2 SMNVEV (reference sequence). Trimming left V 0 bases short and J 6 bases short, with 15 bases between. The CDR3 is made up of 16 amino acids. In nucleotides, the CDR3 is TGTGCCAGCAGTTTATCGCCAGGGAACCCACGCAATGAGCAGTTCTTC. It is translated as CASSLSPGNPRNEQFF.

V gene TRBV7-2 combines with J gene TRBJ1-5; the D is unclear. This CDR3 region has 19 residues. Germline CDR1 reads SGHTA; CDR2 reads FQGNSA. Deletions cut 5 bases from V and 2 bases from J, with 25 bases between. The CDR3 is CASSPNGVTERIRNQPQHF. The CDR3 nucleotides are TGTGCCAGCAGCCCTAATGGGGTTACGGAACGAATTCGCAATCAGCCCCAGCATTTT.

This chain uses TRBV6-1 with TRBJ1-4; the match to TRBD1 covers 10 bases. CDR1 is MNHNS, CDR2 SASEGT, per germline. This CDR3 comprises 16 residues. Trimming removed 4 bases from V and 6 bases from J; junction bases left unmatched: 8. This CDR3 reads CASSATRQGADEKLFF. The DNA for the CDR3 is TGTGCCAGCAGTGCTACAAGACAGGGGGCGGATGAAAAACTGTTTTTT.

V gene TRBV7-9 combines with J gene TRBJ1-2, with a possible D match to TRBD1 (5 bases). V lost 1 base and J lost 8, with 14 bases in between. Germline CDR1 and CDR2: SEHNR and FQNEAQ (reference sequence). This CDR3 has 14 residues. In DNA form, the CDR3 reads TGTGCCAGCAGCTTAGTTAGGGGAAGTAGCGGCTACACCTTC. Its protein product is CASSLVRGSSGYTF.